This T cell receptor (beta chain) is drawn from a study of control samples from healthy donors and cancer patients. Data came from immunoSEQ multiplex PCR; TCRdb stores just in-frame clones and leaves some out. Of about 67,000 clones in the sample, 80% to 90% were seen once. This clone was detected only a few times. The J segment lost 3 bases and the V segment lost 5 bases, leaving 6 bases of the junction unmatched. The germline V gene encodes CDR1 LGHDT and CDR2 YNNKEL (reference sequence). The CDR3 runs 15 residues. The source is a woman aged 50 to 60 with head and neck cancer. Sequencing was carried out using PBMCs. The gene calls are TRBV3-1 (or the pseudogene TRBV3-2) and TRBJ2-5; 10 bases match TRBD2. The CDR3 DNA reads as TGTGCCAGCAGCAGATGGACTAGCGGAGAAGAGACCCAGTACTTC. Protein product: CASSRWTSGEETQYF.